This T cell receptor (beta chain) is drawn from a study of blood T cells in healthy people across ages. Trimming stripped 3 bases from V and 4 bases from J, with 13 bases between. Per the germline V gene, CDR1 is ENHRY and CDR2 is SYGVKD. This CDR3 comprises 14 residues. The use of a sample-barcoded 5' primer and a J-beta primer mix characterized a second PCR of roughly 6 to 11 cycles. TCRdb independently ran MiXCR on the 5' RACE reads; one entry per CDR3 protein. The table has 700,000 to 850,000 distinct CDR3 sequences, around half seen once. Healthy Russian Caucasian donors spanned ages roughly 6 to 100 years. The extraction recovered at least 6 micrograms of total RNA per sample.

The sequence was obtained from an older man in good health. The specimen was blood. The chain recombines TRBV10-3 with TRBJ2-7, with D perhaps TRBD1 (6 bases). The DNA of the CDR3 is TGTGCCATCAGTGAACGGCAGGGGAAATACGAGCAGTACTTC. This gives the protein CAISERQGKYEQYF.